This note documents a single T cell receptor beta chain sequence. This entry belongs to a study of cytomegalovirus exposure and HLA in healthy donors. The trim removed 1 base at V and 8 bases at J, leaving 7 bases unmatched. Germline CDR1 LGHNA, CDR2 YSLEER. This CDR3 is 14 amino acids long. Amplification used 60 Vbeta primers and 13 Jbeta primers. Sequenced by immunoSEQ multiplex PCR; TCRdb stores in-frame clones only, minus some. This table has approximately 200,000 clones, almost 85% appearing once. The rearrangement joins TRBV4-3 to TRBJ1-1; TRBD1 agrees at 7 bases. Sequenced material: PBMCs. This receptor was obtained from a boy aged 10-17 years in good health and CMV-seronegative. Written as DNA, the CDR3 is TGCGCCAGCAGCCAAGCCTCCGGGACAGTGGAAGCTTTCTTT. Encoded protein: CASSQASGTVEAFF.